Following are 28 T cell receptor beta chains from one sample sequenced in a study of CD8 T cells in Susac syndrome. Random hexamers were used to reverse transcribe the RNA input (about 0.5 to 1 ug). TCRdb recomputed calls from the immunoSEQ multiplex PCR reads with MiXCR, one row per CDR3 protein. The table has some 450,000 distinct CDR3 sequences, approximately 85% seen once. Sequenced: CD8+ T cells from PBMCs. These receptors all stem from a human donor with multiple sclerosis.

This clonotype has only one observation. J is TRBJ2-3 and V is TRBV2; D is possibly TRBD2 (5 bases). Germline lookup yields CDR1 SNHLY and CDR2 FYNNEI. Deletions cut 1 base from V and 4 bases from J, with 15 bases between. This CDR3 has 16 amino acids. CDR3 nucleotide sequence: TGTGCCAGCAGTGAAGAACTAGGACGTGCGGCAGATACGCAGTATTTT. Amino acid sequence: CASSEELGRAADTQYF.

This chain joins TRBV10-3 and TRBJ2-1, with D perhaps matching TRBD2 (7 bases). V was trimmed by 11 bases and J by 6 bases, leaving 20 bases between them. The CDR3 spans 14 residues. The germline gives CDR1 ENHRY, CDR2 SYGVKD. In nucleotides, the CDR3 is TGTGCCTCCGGGGGGCGGGAACCTGGCAATGAGCAGTTCTTC. Translated: CASGGREPGNEQFF.

This chain links TRBV5-6 with TRBJ1-3; D is undetermined. Germline-derived CDR1 and CDR2 are SGHDT and YYEEEE. There are 13 residues in the CDR3. V lost 0 bases and J lost 6, with 7 bases in between. Here the CDR3 reads CASSLEDENTIYF. The CDR3, as DNA: TGTGCCAGCAGCTTGGAAGATGAAAACACCATATATTTT.

To note about this clonotype: A clone one base away is much larger, so this may be a read error. This chain links TRBV5-6 with TRBJ2-7, with TRBD1 matching over 7 bases. V trimming: 4 bases; J trimming: 3 bases; junction bases outside the gene matches: 7. Germline CDR1 SGHDT, CDR2 YYEEEE. The CDR3 is made up of 14 amino acids. DNA for the CDR3: TGTGCCAGCAGCCCCGGGACAGAGTACTACGAGCAGTACTTC. Protein: CASSPGTEYYEQYF.

The genes are TRBV6-2 or TRBV6-3 and TRBJ2-7; TRBD1 agrees at 7 bases. The ends lost 6 bases at V and 0 bases at J; junction bases unmatched: 20. Germline loops: CDR1 MNHEY, CDR2 SVGEGT. This CDR3 has 19 residues. CDR3 protein: CASSRRTGIILPSSYEQYF. The CDR3 nucleotides are TGTGCCAGCAGCCGCCGGACAGGTATCATCCTACCGAGCTCCTACGAGCAGTACTTC.

The chain joins TRBV7-8 to TRBJ2-5; the D is unclear. V was pared by 1 base and J by 2 bases, with 8 bases between. Germline V gene sequence: CDR1 SGHVS, CDR2 FQNEAQ. This CDR3 has 14 amino acids. The CDR3 region has the DNA TGTGCCAGCAGCTTAGACCCCTTACAAGAGACCCAGTACTTC. Residues: CASSLDPLQETQYF.

The CDR3 reads CASSQVGRDEQYF. The CDR3, as DNA: TGCGCCAGCAGCCAAGTTGGAAGAGACGAGCAGTACTTC. The chain uses TRBV4-1 and TRBJ2-7; D gene uncertain. This CDR3 has 13 residues. Between the trimmed V and J ends, which lost 1 base and 5 bases, there was a span of 9 bases. Germline lookup yields CDR1 MGHRA and CDR2 YSYEKL.

The chain carries TRBV29-1 and TRBJ1-2; D perhaps matches TRBD1 (6 bases). The germline CDR1 and CDR2 sequences are SQVTM and ANQGSEA. Between the trimmed V and J ends, which lost 2 bases and 5 bases, there was a span of 21 bases. The CDR3 is 16 amino acids. The chain's CDR3 is CSVESLRGSGEYGYTF. CDR3 sequence (DNA): TGCAGCGTTGAAAGCCTAAGGGGGTCAGGGGAGTATGGCTACACCTTC.

With respect to this clonotype: The CDR3 carries no conserved terminal phenylalanine or tryptophan, so it likely arises from a read error. V and J are TRBV6-6 and TRBJ2-7; D uncertain. Trimming stripped 2 bases from V and 2 bases from J, with 10 bases between. Germline CDR1 and CDR2: MNHNY and SVGAGI (reference sequence). The CDR3 totals 14 residues. This chain's CDR3 is CASSYDNRAYEQYL. DNA for the CDR3: TGTGCCAGCAGTTACGATAACAGAGCCTACGAGCAGTACCTC.

The V gene is TRBV6-4, the J gene TRBJ2-6; possibly TRBD1 or TRBD2 for D (6 bases each). V was pared by 3 bases and J by 0 bases, with 9 bases between. The germline V gene encodes CDR1 MRHNA and CDR2 SNTAGT. This CDR3 has 16 amino acids. The CDR3 is CASSEGGSSGANVLTF. The CDR3 bases are TGTGCCAGCAGTGAGGGGGGCAGCTCTGGGGCCAACGTCCTGACTTTC.

The CDR3 nucleotides are TGTGCCAGCAGCCAAAACGTGAGGGGTTGGGGTGGGGCCAACGTCCTGACTTTC. This translates into CASSQNVRGWGGANVLTF. This chain connects TRBV3-1 to TRBJ2-6; D may correspond to TRBD1 or TRBD2 (5 bases each). This CDR3 is 18 amino acids long. The germline gives CDR1 LGHDT, CDR2 YNNKEL (reference sequence). V was trimmed by 2 bases and J by 3 bases, leaving 17 bases between them.

The rearrangement uses TRBV6-1 and TRBJ2-7; D not resolved. Trimming pared 6 bases from V and 4 bases from J, leaving 10 bases between. Germline-derived CDR1 and CDR2 are MNHNS and SASEGT. This CDR3 spans 12 amino acids. The CDR3 reads CASRLERYEQYF. As DNA, the CDR3 is TGTGCCAGCAGATTGGAAAGGTACGAGCAGTACTTC.

V and J are TRBV4-1 and TRBJ2-7; the D call may be TRBD1 or TRBD2 (5 bases each). Germline CDR1 reads MGHRA; CDR2 reads YSYEKL. V dropped 0 bases and J dropped 3 bases, with 18 bases sitting between them. CDR3 length: 17 amino acids. CDR3 coding DNA: TGCGCCAGCAGCCAAGAAGGGGCGGGCGGTACTTACTACGAGCAGTACTTC. Translated, it gives CASSQEGAGGTYYEQYF.

In DNA form, the CDR3 reads TGTGCCAGCAGTGATCAGGGACAGCCCACTGAAGCTTTCTTT. It specifies CASSDQGQPTEAFF. The chain carries TRBV25-1 and TRBJ1-1, with 7 bases identical to TRBD1. With 3 bases clipped from V and 4 bases from J, the junction kept 5 bases outside the gene matches. Looked up from germline, CDR1 is MGHDK and CDR2 is SYGVNS. The CDR3 covers 14 residues.

The chain employs TRBV7-9 and TRBJ2-3, with D perhaps matching TRBD1 or TRBD2 (5 bases each). The length of the CDR3 is 14 residues. The V and J ends lost 0 bases and 8 bases respectively, with 12 bases between them. Per the germline V gene, CDR1 is SEHNR and CDR2 is FQNEAQ (reference sequence). The CDR3 loop reads CASSLARGYGTQYF. DNA for the CDR3: TGTGCCAGCAGCTTAGCGAGGGGTTATGGTACGCAGTATTTT.

This chain joins TRBV5-5 and TRBJ2-1; D unclear. Trimming pared 0 bases from V and 10 bases from J, leaving 14 bases between. Germline V gene data show CDR1 as SGHKS and CDR2 as YYEKEE (reference sequence). The CDR3 extends over 14 amino acids. The CDR3 sequence is CASSLELGRWEQFF. In DNA form, the CDR3 reads TGTGCCAGCAGCTTGGAGCTGGGAAGGTGGGAGCAGTTCTTC.

This clonotype was counted between two and nine times. This chain uses TRBV6-5 with TRBJ1-1; D is uncertain. V was cut by 0 bases and J by 0 bases, with 8 bases left in between. CDR1 and CDR2 from the germline V gene are MNHEY and SVGAGI. This CDR3 is built from 15 residues. In nucleotides, the CDR3 is TGTGCCAGCAGTTACTCGTACAGTATGAACACTGAAGCTTTCTTT. Translation: CASSYSYSMNTEAFF.

The chain employs TRBV7-6 and TRBJ2-1; TRBD2 aligns across 13 bases. Germline CDR1 reads SGHVS; CDR2 reads FNYEAQ. The CDR3 loop spans 20 amino acids. Trimming at V came to 5 bases and at J to 3 bases, leaving 16 bases not matched to a gene. The DNA for the CDR3 is TGTGCCAGCAGCATTGAGAGGACTAGCGGGGGCACCCGCATCTACAATGAGCAGTTCTTC. It translates to CASSIERTSGGTRIYNEQFF. The entire variable domain, with the rest obtained from reference TRBV7-6 and TRBJ2-1, is as follows: GAGVSQSPRYKVTKRGQDVALRCDPISGHVSLYWYRQALGQGPEFLTYFNYEAQQDKSGLPNDRFSAERPEGSISTLTIQRTEQRDSAMYRCASSIERTSGGTRIYNEQFFGPGTRLTVL.

The V gene is TRBV15, the J gene TRBJ2-3, with D uncertain. The CDR3 spans 15 residues. V shed 6 bases and J shed 0 bases, with 13 bases lying between them. Germline CDR1 and CDR2: LNHNV and YYDKDF (reference sequence). The CDR3 bases are TGTGCCACCAGTTACGGGCCTCCTAGCACAGATACGCAGTATTTT. This encodes CATSYGPPSTDTQYF.

This clonotype was counted once. This chain connects TRBV11-2 to TRBJ2-3, with 8 bases lining up with TRBD2. The germline CDR1 and CDR2 sequences are SGHAT and FQNNGV. The CDR3 has 18 amino acids. V dropped 5 bases and J dropped 5; count of bases not matched to a gene: 18. The CDR3 protein is CASSPRDPPGLVRDTQYF. The CDR3 bases are TGTGCCAGCAGCCCTAGGGATCCGCCGGGACTAGTAAGAGATACGCAGTATTTT.

The chain uses TRBV9 and TRBJ2-3; perhaps TRBD2 as D (6 bases). The ends were cut back, 4 bases at V and 0 bases at J, with 15 bases in the middle. CDR3 length: 16 residues. Per the germline V gene, CDR1 is SGDLS and CDR2 is YYNGEE. The CDR3 sequence: CASSLLEGSSTDTQYF. The CDR3, as DNA: TGTGCCAGCAGCCTCCTGGAGGGTTCTAGCACAGATACGCAGTATTTT.

This clonotype was found once. This chain links TRBV7-7 with TRBJ2-5; 11 bases are a match to TRBD2. The CDR3 totals 15 residues. V dropped 5 bases and J dropped 3; count of bases not matched to a gene: 5. Germline V gene lookup returns CDR1 SSHAT and CDR2 FNYEAQ (reference sequence). DNA of the CDR3: TGTGCCAGCAGCGCGACTAGCGGGGTTAAAGAGACCCAGTACTTC. Its translation is CASSATSGVKETQYF.

V usage is TRBV30 and J usage is TRBJ2-5; D ambiguous. Germline V lookup: CDR1 GTSNPN, CDR2 SVGIG (reference sequence). The CDR3 has 14 amino acids. V lost 4 bases, J lost 5 bases, and 17 bases lay in between. The CDR3 DNA follows: TGTGCCTGGAACCCACCCGGGTTCGGGGAGACCCAGTACTTC. The encoded protein is CAWNPPGFGETQYF.

The chain employs TRBV6-1 and TRBJ2-2, with D possibly called TRBD1 or TRBD2 (6 bases each). The CDR3 spans 14 residues. CDR1 is MNHNS and CDR2 is SASEGT in the germline V gene. Trimming took 10 bases from V and 3 from J, leaving 15 bases between them. CDR3 sequence (DNA): TGTGCCACCAAGGGGGGCAGGGACACCGGGGAGCTGTTTTTT. Protein: CATKGGRDTGELFF.

The chain is built from TRBV27 and TRBJ2-7, with D possibly TRBD2 on 6 matching bases. This CDR3 has 14 residues. CDR1 is MNHEY and CDR2 is SMNVEV in the germline V gene (reference sequence). Trimming removed 2 bases from V and 6 bases from J, with 14 bases in between. CDR3 residues: CASSLNGGMTEQYF. Here the CDR3 DNA reads TGTGCCAGCAGTTTAAATGGGGGGATGACCGAGCAGTACTTC.

This clonotype has only a few counts. DNA of the CDR3: TGTGCCAGCAGTTTATGGTTTGAGGGGAACACTGAAGCTTTCTTT. As protein: CASSLWFEGNTEAFF. The genes are TRBV27 and TRBJ1-1; D is unresolved. CDR3 length equals 15 residues. Trimming cost V 1 base and J 1 base, with 10 bases left between them. Germline V gene sequence: CDR1 MNHEY, CDR2 SMNVEV (reference sequence).

The chain joins TRBV2 to TRBJ2-1, with D tentatively TRBD2 (6 bases). The germline V gene has CDR1 SNHLY and CDR2 FYNNEI. Trimming pared 0 bases from V and 6 bases from J, leaving 21 bases between. The CDR3 has 18 amino acids. CDR3 bases: TGTGCCAGCAGTGAAGCGCACAGTCTAGCGACAACTGGCAATGAGCAGTTCTTC. It is translated as CASSEAHSLATTGNEQFF.

This clonotype was seen only once. The chain links TRBV5-8 to TRBJ2-7; D is perhaps TRBD2 (7 bases). This CDR3 comprises 13 residues. CDR1 and CDR2 from the germline V gene are SGHTS and YDEGEE. CDR3 coding DNA: TGTGCGGGAGGGTACAGGGCCTCCTACGAGCAGTACTTC. It codes for CAGGYRASYEQYF.